This TCR beta chain was recovered during a study of a mutant IDH1 vaccine in newly diagnosed glioma. Study background: Commencement of vaccination occurred 4-6 weeks following radiotherapy alone, or concurrently with temozolomide cycles. V12 fell at week 35 and V13, the study end, at week 47.

V gave up 0 bases and J gave up 0 bases, with 6 bases separating them. The germline V gene has CDR1 MNHEY and CDR2 SMNVEV (reference sequence). CDR3 length: 15 amino acids. Time point: week 47, end of study. Doses comprised 300 ug of mutant IDH1 20-mer peptide each, plus topical imiquimod. Donors harbored newly found WHO grade 3 or 4 IDH1-mutant, ATRX-lost astrocytomas. The assay was immunoSEQ multiplex PCR, and TCRdb's table has in-frame clones only and misses some. The repertoire consists of tens of thousands of clones, with roughly 82% occurring once and the leading ten covering roughly 3.8%. Comment on this clone: Its target is not known.

Sample: PBMCs, taken from a glioma patient whose treatment included an IDH1 peptide vaccine. The rearrangement uses TRBV27 and TRBJ1-5; the D is unclear. The receptor comes from a man in his forties with glioma. Some clones in this sample may be carry-over from other donors' samples. This CDR3 is CASSLSPNSNQPQHF. The CDR3 nucleotides read TGTGCCAGCAGTTTATCGCCAAATAGCAATCAGCCCCAGCATTTT.